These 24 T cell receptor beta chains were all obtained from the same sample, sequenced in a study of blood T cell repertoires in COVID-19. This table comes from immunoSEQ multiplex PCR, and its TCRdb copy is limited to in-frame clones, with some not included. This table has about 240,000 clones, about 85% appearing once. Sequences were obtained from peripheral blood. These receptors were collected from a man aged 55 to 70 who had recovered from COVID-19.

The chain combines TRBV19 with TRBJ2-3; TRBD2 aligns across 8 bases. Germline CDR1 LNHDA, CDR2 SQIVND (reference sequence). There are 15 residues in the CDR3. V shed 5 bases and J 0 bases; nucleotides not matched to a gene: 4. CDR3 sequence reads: CASSLGGDSTDTQYF. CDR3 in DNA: TGTGCCAGTAGTCTCGGGGGGGATAGCACAGATACGCAGTATTTT.

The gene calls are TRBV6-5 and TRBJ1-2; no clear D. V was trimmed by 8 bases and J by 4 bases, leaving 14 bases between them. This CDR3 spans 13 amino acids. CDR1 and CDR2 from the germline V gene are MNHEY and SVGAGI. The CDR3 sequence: CASGSPRGYGYTF. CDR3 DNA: TGTGCCAGCGGTTCCCCACGGGGCTATGGCTACACCTTC.

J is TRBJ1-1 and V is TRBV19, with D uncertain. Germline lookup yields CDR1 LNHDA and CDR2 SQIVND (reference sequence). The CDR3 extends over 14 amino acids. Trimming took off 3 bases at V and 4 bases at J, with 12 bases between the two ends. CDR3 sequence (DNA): TGTGCCAGTAGTATTCGAGGGTCCTTCACTGAAGCTTTCTTT. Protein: CASSIRGSFTEAFF.

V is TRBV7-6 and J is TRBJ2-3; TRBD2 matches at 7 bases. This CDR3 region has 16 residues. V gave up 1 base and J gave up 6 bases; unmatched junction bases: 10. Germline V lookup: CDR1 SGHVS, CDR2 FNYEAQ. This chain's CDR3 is CASSLGVQRGRDTQYF. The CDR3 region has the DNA TGTGCCAGCAGCTTAGGGGTCCAGCGGGGAAGGGATACGCAGTATTTT.

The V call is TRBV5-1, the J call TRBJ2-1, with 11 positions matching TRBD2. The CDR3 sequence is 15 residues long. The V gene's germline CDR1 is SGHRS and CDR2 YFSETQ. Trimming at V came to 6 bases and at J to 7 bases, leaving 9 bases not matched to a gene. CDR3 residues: CASNPLAGGMNEQFF. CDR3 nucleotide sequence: TGCGCCAGCAATCCCCTAGCGGGGGGAATGAATGAGCAGTTCTTC.

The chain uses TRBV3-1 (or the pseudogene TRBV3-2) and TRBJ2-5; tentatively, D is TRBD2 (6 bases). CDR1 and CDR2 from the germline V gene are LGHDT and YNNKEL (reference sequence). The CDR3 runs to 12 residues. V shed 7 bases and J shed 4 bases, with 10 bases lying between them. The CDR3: CASKYGGETQYF. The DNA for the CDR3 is TGTGCCAGCAAATACGGGGGAGAGACCCAGTACTTC.

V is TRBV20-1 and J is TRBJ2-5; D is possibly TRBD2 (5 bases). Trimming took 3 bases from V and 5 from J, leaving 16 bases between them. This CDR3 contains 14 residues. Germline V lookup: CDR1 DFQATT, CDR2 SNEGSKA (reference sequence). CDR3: CSASPGVRVETQYF. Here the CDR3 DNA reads TGCAGTGCTAGTCCCGGGGTGCGAGTTGAGACCCAGTACTTC.

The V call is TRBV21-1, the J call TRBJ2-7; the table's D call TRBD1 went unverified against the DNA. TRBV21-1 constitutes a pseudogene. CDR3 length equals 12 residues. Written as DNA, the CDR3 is TGTGCCAGCAGCAGACAGCCCTACGAGCAGTACGTC. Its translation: CASSRQPYEQYV.

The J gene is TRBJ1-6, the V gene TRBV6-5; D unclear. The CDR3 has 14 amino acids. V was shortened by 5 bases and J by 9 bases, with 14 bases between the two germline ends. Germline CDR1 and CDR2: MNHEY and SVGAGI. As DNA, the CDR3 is TGTGCCAGCAGTATCGCAGCGGGTCCTTCACCCCTCCACTTT. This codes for CASSIAAGPSPLHF.

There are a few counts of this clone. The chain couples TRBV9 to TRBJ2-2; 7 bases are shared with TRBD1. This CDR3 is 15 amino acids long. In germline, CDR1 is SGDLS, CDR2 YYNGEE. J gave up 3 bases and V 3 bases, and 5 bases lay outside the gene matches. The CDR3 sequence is CASSGQGRDTGELFF. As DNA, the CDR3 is TGTGCCAGCAGCGGACAGGGTCGGGACACCGGGGAGCTGTTTTTT.

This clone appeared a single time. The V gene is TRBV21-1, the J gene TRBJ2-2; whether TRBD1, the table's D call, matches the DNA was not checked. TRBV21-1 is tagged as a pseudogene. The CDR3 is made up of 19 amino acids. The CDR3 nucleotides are TGTGCCAGCAGCAAAGGGGAGGACAGGGATCGCTCGAGGGCGGGGGAGCTGTTTTTT. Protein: CASSKGEDRDRSRAGELFF.

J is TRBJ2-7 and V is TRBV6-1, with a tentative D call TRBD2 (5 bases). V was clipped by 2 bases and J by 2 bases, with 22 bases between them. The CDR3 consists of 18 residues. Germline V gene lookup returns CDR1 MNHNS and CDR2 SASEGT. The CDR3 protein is CASSEWETNTYSTYEQYF. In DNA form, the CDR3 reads TGTGCCAGCAGTGAATGGGAGACAAATACCTACTCAACCTACGAGCAGTACTTC.

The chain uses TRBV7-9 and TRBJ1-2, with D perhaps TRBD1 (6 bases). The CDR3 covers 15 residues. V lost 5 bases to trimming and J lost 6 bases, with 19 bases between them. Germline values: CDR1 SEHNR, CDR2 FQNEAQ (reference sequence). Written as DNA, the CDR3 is TGTGCCAGCAGCCTCTTACGGGAGGCAGGGGATGGCTACACCTTC. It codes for CASSLLREAGDGYTF. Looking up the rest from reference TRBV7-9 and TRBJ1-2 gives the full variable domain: DTGVSQNPRHKITKRGQNVTFRCDPISEHNRLYWYRQTLGQGPEFLTYFQNEAQLEKSRLLSDRFSAERPKGSFSTLEIQRTEQGDSAMYLCASSLLREAGDGYTFGSGTRLTVV.

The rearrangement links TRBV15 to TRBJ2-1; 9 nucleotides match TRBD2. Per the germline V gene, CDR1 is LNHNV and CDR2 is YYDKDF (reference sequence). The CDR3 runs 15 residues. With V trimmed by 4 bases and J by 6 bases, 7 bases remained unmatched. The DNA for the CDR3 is TGTGCCACCAGCAAGGCTGGTAGCGGGGGCAATGAGCAGTTCTTC. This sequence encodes CATSKAGSGGNEQFF.

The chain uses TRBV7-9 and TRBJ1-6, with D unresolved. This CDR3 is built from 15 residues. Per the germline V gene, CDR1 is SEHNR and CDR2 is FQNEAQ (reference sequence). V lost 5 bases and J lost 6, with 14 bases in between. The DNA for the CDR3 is TGTGCCAGCAGCACACACCGGGTTACTAATTCACCCCTCCACTTT. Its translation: CASSTHRVTNSPLHF.

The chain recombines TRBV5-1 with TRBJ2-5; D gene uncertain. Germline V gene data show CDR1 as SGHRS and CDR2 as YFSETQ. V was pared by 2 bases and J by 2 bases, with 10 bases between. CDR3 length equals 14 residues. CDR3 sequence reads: CASSLSTVQETQYF. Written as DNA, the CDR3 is TGCGCCAGCAGCTTAAGCACAGTTCAAGAGACCCAGTACTTC.

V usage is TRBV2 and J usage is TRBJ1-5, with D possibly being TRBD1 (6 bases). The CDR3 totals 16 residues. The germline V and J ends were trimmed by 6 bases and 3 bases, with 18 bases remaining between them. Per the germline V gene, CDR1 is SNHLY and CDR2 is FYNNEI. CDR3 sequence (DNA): TGTGCCAGCAGGACTACAGGGAGGGCCAACAATCAGCCCCAGCATTTT. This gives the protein CASRTTGRANNQPQHF. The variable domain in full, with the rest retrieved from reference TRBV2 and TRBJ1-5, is EPEVTQTPSHQVTQMGQEVILRCVPISNHLYFYWYRQILGQKVEFLVSFYNNEISEKSEIFDDQFSVERPDGSNFTLKIRSTKLEDSAMYFCASRTTGRANNQPQHFGDGTRLSIL.

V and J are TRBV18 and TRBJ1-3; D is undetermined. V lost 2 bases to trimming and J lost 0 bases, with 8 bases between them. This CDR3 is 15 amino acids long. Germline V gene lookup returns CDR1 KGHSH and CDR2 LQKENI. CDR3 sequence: CASSPGLSSGNTIYF. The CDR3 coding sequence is TGTGCCAGCTCACCAGGACTGTCCTCTGGAAACACCATATATTTT.

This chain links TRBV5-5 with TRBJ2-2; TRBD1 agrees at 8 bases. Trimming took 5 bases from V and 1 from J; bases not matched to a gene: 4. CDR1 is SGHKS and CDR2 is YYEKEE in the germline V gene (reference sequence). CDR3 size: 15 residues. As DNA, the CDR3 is TGTGCCAGCAGTTGGACAGGGTTGAACACCGGGGAGCTGTTTTTT. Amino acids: CASSWTGLNTGELFF.

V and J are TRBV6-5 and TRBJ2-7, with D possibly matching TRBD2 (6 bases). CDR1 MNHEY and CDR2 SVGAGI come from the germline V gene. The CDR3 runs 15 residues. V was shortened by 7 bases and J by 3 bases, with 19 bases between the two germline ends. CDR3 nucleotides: TGTGCCAGCACCTCTTCTCAGGGAGGACTCTACGAGCAGTACTTC. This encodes CASTSSQGGLYEQYF.

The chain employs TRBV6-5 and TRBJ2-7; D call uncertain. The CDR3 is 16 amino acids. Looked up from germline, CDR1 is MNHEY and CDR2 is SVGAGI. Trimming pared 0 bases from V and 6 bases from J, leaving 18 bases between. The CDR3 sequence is CASSYSPPGDLGEQYV. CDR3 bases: TGTGCCAGCAGTTACTCGCCCCCCGGAGACCTGGGCGAGCAGTACGTC.

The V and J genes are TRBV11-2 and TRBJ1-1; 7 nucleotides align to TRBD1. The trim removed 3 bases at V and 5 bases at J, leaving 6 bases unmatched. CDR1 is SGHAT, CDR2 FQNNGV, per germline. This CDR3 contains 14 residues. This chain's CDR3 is CASSFERGRTEAFF. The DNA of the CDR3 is TGTGCCAGCAGCTTCGAAAGGGGGCGAACTGAAGCTTTCTTT.

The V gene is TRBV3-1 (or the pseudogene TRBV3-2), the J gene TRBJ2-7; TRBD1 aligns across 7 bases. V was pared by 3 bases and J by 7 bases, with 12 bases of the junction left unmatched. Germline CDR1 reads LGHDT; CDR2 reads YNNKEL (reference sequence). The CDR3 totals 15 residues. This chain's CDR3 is CASSHGGQGVREQYF. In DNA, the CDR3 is TGTGCCAGCAGCCATGGTGGGCAGGGGGTTCGGGAGCAGTACTTC.

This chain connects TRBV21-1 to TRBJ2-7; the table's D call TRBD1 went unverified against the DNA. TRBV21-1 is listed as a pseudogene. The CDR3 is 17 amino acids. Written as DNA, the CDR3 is TGTGCCAGCAGCAAAGTTGGGGGACAGGGGATAGTCTACGAGCAGTACGTC. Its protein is CASSKVGGQGIVYEQYV.